The 22 T cell receptor beta chains below come from one sample, sequenced in a study of tumor-infiltrating lymphocytes in primary liver carcinoma (dated by TCRdb to 2016 to 2017). TRIzol reagent was used to extract blood RNA from unsorted whole blood, while the DNeasy Blood & Tissue kit provided the germline DNA. The instrument given in TCRdb is Illumina HiSeq 2500. TCRbeta-specific cDNA was reverse-transcribed from 500 ng total RNA using a constant-region primer and ProtoScript II reverse transcriptase. Three nested multiplex PCR rounds, following a slightly modified ARM-PCR procedure, were used to build the TCRbeta libraries. Each of the first two PCR rounds ran for about 10 cycles and used multiplex TRBV1-TRBV30 forward primers together with a Cbeta reverse primer. TCRdb reprocessed the public reads (quality trimming at Q25 with fastp, clone calling with MiXCR) and kept in-frame beta chains. Merged by CDR3 protein, the rows form single entries marked with the most common genes and DNA. In this sample the table shows roughly 330,000 distinct CDR3 sequences, approximately 65% of which occur a single time. About 6% of the sample belongs to the ten largest clones.

Source material: peripheral blood. These receptor sequences come from a man aged 35 to 55 with primary liver carcinoma and hepatitis B virus infection.

This clonotype has a handful of counts. The chain has TRBV4-1 and TRBJ2-1, with 10 bases lining up with TRBD2. J was trimmed by 8 bases and V by 5 bases; bases with no gene match: 6. Germline V gene data show CDR1 as MGHRA and CDR2 as YSYEKL. This CDR3 is built from 14 residues. The CDR3 region is CASSKREGLHEQFF. The CDR3 coding sequence is TGCGCCAGCAGCAAGCGGGAGGGCCTCCATGAGCAGTTCTTC.

Comments on this clonotype: This CDR3 fails to terminate in the conserved phenylalanine or tryptophan, so it likely reflects a read error. The chain uses TRBV12-3 or TRBV12-4 and TRBJ2-7; a possible D gene is TRBD1 (5 bases). The CDR3 is 16 amino acids. The CDR3 coding sequence is TGTGTCAGCAGTTTAAGGGGTCTTCCGTCCTCCTACGAGCAGTACCTC. The encoded protein is CVSSLRGLPSSYEQYL.

The sample holds a few counts of this clonotype. The genes are TRBV4-1 and TRBJ2-7; 9 bases fit TRBD2. Germline CDR1 MGHRA, CDR2 YSYEKL. The CDR3 runs 15 residues. Trimming took 0 bases from V and 3 from J; bases not matched to a gene: 3. CDR3 protein: CASSQDTSGLYEQYF. In DNA, the CDR3 is TGCGCCAGCAGCCAAGACACTAGCGGGCTCTACGAGCAGTACTTC.

In the case of this clonotype: This could be a read error, since a much larger clone is one nucleotide away. The chain joins TRBV4-2 to TRBJ2-7; 7 nucleotides line up with TRBD1. The CDR3 consists of 14 residues. Germline values: CDR1 LGHNA, CDR2 YNFKEQ. CDR3 loop: CASRQEGASYEQYF. The CDR3, as DNA: TGTGCCAGCAGGCAAGAGGGGGCCTCCTACGAGCAGTACTTC.

This clonotype was recorded at least ten times. CDR3 sequence: CASSLVQGGTEAFF. The CDR3 DNA reads as TGTGCCAGCAGCTTAGTACAGGGGGGCACTGAAGCTTTCTTT. The rearrangement uses TRBV11-2 and TRBJ1-1; 8 nucleotides match TRBD1. With 1 base clipped from V and 4 bases from J, the junction kept 2 bases outside the gene matches. Germline V gene lookup returns CDR1 SGHAT and CDR2 FQNNGV. CDR3 size: 14 residues.

Comments on this clonotype: A much larger clone differs by one base, so this may be a read error. Since no conserved phenylalanine or tryptophan closes the CDR3, a read error is the likely cause. In DNA form, the CDR3 reads TGTGCCATCAACCGGGACAACACAGATACGCAGTATTTG. As protein: CAINRDNTDTQYL. The chain links TRBV10-3 to TRBJ2-3; TRBD1 might be the D (6 bases). The CDR3 is 13 residues long. Germline-derived CDR1 and CDR2 are ENHRY and SYGVKD. Between the trimmed V and J ends, which lost 7 bases and 2 bases, there was a span of 10 bases.

A few counts support this clonotype. The chain has TRBV4-1 and TRBJ2-4; the D call may be TRBD1 or TRBD2 (6 bases each). Trimming shortened V by 0 bases and J by 0 bases, and 15 bases separated the two germline ends. The germline CDR1 and CDR2 sequences are MGHRA and YSYEKL. The CDR3 is made up of 18 amino acids. Here the CDR3 reads CASSQEGGGNIAKNIQYF. The CDR3 region has the DNA TGCGCCAGCAGCCAAGAAGGAGGGGGGAATATAGCCAAAAACATTCAGTACTTC.

This clonotype was seen repeatedly, ten times or more. The rearrangement joins TRBV6-2 or TRBV6-3 to TRBJ1-1, with no clear D. Germline lookup yields CDR1 MNHEY and CDR2 SVGEGT. Trimming pared 1 base from V and 1 base from J, leaving 4 bases between. CDR3 length: 13 residues. CDR3 loop: CASSYLPNTEAFF. The CDR3 DNA follows: TGTGCCAGCAGTTACTTACCGAACACTGAAGCTTTCTTT.

Details on this clonotype: A much larger clone sits a single nucleotide away, making a read error possible. The chain employs TRBV6-6 and TRBJ2-7; D possibly corresponds to TRBD1 (5 bases). Per germline, CDR1 MNHNY and CDR2 SVGAGI (reference sequence). The CDR3 runs to 14 residues. CDR3 amino acids: CASSAGSRGYERYF. CDR3 sequence (DNA): TGTGCCAGCTCGGCAGGGTCAAGGGGCTACGAGCGGTACTTC.

V usage is TRBV28 and J usage is TRBJ2-2; 8 bases are a match to TRBD1. The junction had 13 bases not matched to a gene; V was cut back by 2 bases and J by 14 bases. CDR3 length: 15 amino acids. Germline-derived CDR1 and CDR2 are MDHEN and SYDVKM. In DNA, the CDR3 is TGTGCCAGCAGTTTACCGACAGGGGCCCAGTCGAAACTGTTTTTT. Amino acids: CASSLPTGAQSKLFF.

Concerning this clonotype itself: A much larger clone differs by one base, so this may be a read error. As DNA, the CDR3 is TGTGCCAGCAACTTGGTTGGTTTGCTACGCATCTCTGGCGAGCAGTTCTTC. Protein: CASNLVGLLRISGEQFF. The rearrangement joins TRBV5-6 to TRBJ2-1; D is unresolved. From germline, CDR1 is SGHDT and CDR2 YYEEEE. The CDR3 loop spans 17 amino acids.

Comments on this clonotype: With a much larger clone just one base away, this may be a read error. V and J are TRBV6-2 or TRBV6-3 and TRBJ2-2, with TRBD1 identical over 10 bases. The CDR3 contains 15 residues. Germline lookup yields CDR1 MNHEY and CDR2 SVGEGT. This CDR3 reads CASSSGQGVTGKLFF. CDR3 nucleotide sequence: TGTGCCAGCAGTTCCGGACAGGGGGTTACCGGGAAGCTGTTTTTT.

The V and J genes are TRBV5-4 and TRBJ2-7; maybe TRBD2 (6 bases). The CDR3 sequence is 15 residues long. V lost 0 bases and J 2 bases, leaving 12 bases between the germline ends. The germline CDR1 and CDR2 sequences are SGHNT and YYREEE (reference sequence). CDR3 loop: CASSLAAGLPYEQYF. The DNA for the CDR3 is TGTGCCAGCAGCTTGGCCGCGGGGCTCCCCTACGAGCAGTACTTC.

Only a few counts were recorded for this clonotype. One end of the junction is discordant with germline, which a read error may explain. The chain carries TRBV4-2 and TRBJ2-2, with D possibly TRBD2 on 5 matching bases. The germline V gene encodes CDR1 LGHNA and CDR2 YNFKEQ. The CDR3 runs 14 residues. DNA of the CDR3: TGTACCAGCAGCCAAGCTGGAGGTGCCGGGGAGCTGTTTTTT. It codes for CTSSQAGGAGELFF.

Comment on this clonotype: Germline is not matched at one junction end, which may reflect a read error. The chain is built from TRBV6-5 and TRBJ2-7; D is undetermined. The CDR3 runs to 11 residues. From germline, CDR1 is MNHEY and CDR2 SVGAGI. The CDR3 DNA reads TGTGCCAGCCGACGGCACTACGTGCAGTACTTC. Translated: CASRRHYVQYF.

This clonotype was seen repeatedly, ten times or more. The V and J genes are TRBV12-3 or TRBV12-4 and TRBJ2-7; 7 bases match TRBD1. V was pared by 1 base and J by 4 bases, with 7 bases of the junction left unmatched. The CDR3 totals 15 residues. The CDR3 bases are TGTGCCAGCAGTTTAGAAGGGGGCGCAGGATACGAGCAGTACTTC. Its protein is CASSLEGGAGYEQYF.

In its sample, this clonotype was seen many times. The V call is TRBV12-3 or TRBV12-4, the J call TRBJ1-1; 8 nucleotides match TRBD1. Trimming cost V 5 bases and J 2 bases; bases outside gene matches: 1. The CDR3 is 13 amino acids. CDR3 region: CASSDRGNTEAFF. CDR3 in DNA: TGTGCCAGCAGTGACAGGGGTAACACTGAAGCTTTCTTT.

This clonotype was detected only once. A much larger clone sits a single nucleotide away, making a read error possible. The CDR3 does not close with the conserved phenylalanine or tryptophan, likely indicating a read error. The chain links TRBV14 to TRBJ1-5; D unclear. Between the trimmed V and J ends, which lost 0 bases and 3 bases, there was a span of 9 bases. The length of the CDR3 is 15 residues. Germline-derived CDR1 and CDR2 are SGHDN and FVKESK. CDR3 loop: CASSQDGGFNQPQHS. The CDR3 coding sequence is TGTGCCAGCAGCCAAGACGGCGGGTTCAATCAGCCCCAGCATTCT.

The chain carries TRBV7-9 and TRBJ2-2; TRBD1 matches 7 bases. From germline, CDR1 is SEHNR and CDR2 FQNEAQ (reference sequence). V lost 5 bases to trimming and J lost 9 bases; unmatched junction nucleotides: 6. The CDR3 is made up of 13 amino acids. CDR3 loop: CASSTDRARELFF. CDR3 coding DNA: TGTGCCAGCAGCACCGACAGGGCGCGGGAGCTGTTTTTT.

This clonotype was seen ten or more times. The chain carries TRBV4-3 and TRBJ2-1, with TRBD1 matching over 9 bases. The germline CDR1 and CDR2 sequences are LGHNA and YSLEER. V shed 4 bases and J 10 bases; nucleotides not matched to a gene: 5. The CDR3 loop spans 13 amino acids. CDR3 DNA: TGCGCCAGCAGCCCCAACAGGGGGCGCGAGCAGTTCTTC. Residues: CASSPNRGREQFF.

Notes on this clonotype: The germline gene is not matched at one end of the junction; a read error may be the cause. V is TRBV12-3 or TRBV12-4 and J is TRBJ2-2; TRBD2 matches 10 bases. The length of the CDR3 is 16 residues. The chain's CDR3 is CANSPSGSTDTGELFF. The DNA for the CDR3 is TGTGCCAACAGTCCTAGCGGGAGCACGGACACCGGGGAGCTGTTTTTT.

This clonotype was counted at least ten times. The CDR3 coding sequence is TGTGCCAGCAGCTCGACCATAGCGGGGGTGACAGATACGCAGTATTTT. Its translation: CASSSTIAGVTDTQYF. V gene TRBV5-5 combines with J gene TRBJ2-3; TRBD2 matches 9 bases. The V segment lost 3 bases and the J segment 3 bases; nucleotides outside the gene matches: 8. The CDR3 has 16 amino acids. Germline lookup yields CDR1 SGHKS and CDR2 YYEKEE (reference sequence).